A selection of T cell receptor beta chains follows, all from one sample in a study of neurological immune-mediated disorders. TCRdb independently ran MiXCR on the 5' RACE reads; one entry per CDR3 protein. The table has about 40,000 distinct CDR3 sequences, about 3.3% seen once. The sample comprised PBMCs. Source of these receptors: a woman aged 60 to 75 with multiple sclerosis. CDR3s include the opening cysteine and the closing phenylalanine or tryptophan. Fields, in order: clone size, D gene, J gene, V gene, CDR3 protein, CDR3 DNA. D genes are given only for firm matches. Clone size is shown for a subset of rows, as once, few, many or a class of expanded clone.

>many|TRBD1|TRBJ2-2|TRBV10-2
CASSVITGQLLGELFF
TGCGCCAGCAGTGTAATAACGGGACAGCTCCTCGGGGAGCTGTTTTTT
>many|.|TRBJ1-6|TRBV5-1
CASSLDRSPLHF
TGCGCCAGCAGCTTGGATCGGTCACCCCTCCACTTT
>many|.|TRBJ2-2|TRBV7-2
CASSLVGSPGELFF
TGTGCCAGCAGCTTAGTAGGATCACCCGGGGAGCTGTTTTTT
>medium-sized|.|TRBJ1-4|TRBV20-1
CSAREGYRVAGKSEKLFF
TGCAGTGCTAGAGAGGGTTACAGGGTCGCAGGGAAGAGTGAAAAACTGTTTTTT
>many|TRBD1|TRBJ2-7|TRBV12-3/TRBV12-4
CASSLLGQGYEQYF
TGTGCCAGCAGTTTACTGGGACAGGGCTACGAGCAGTACTTC
>many|.|TRBJ2-7|TRBV28
CASRLPPYEYF
TGTGCCAGCAGGTTACCTCCTTACGAGTACTTC
>.|TRBD1|TRBJ2-7|TRBV6-4
CASRADRVDTAQYF
TGTGCCAGCAGGGCTGACAGGGTAGATACAGCGCAGTACTTC
>many|.|TRBJ2-1|TRBV12-3/TRBV12-4
CASSLAGGPYNEQFF
TGTGCCAGCAGTTTAGCAGGGGGACCCTACAATGAGCAGTTCTTC
>many|TRBD1|TRBJ1-2|TRBV20-1
CSAPQGAYGYTF
TGCAGTGCACCACAGGGGGCCTATGGCTACACCTTC
>many|.|TRBJ1-1|TRBV7-6
CASSLGGTTEAFF
TGTGCCAGCAGCTTAGGGGGTACCACTGAAGCTTTCTTT
>many|.|TRBJ1-5|TRBV7-2
CASSLNGQPQHF
TGTGCCAGCAGCTTAAATGGGCAGCCCCAGCATTTT
>.|.|TRBJ2-5|TRBV11-2
CASSFYICSARLRQGQETQYF
.
>.|TRBD1|TRBJ1-2|TRBV10-3
CVIWEGAVNYGYTF
TGTGTCATTTGGGAGGGGGCCGTCAACTATGGCTACACCTTC
>many|.|TRBJ2-3|TRBV7-2
CASSPPWGGQYF
TGTGCCAGCAGCCCCCCCTGGGGTGGGCAGTATTTT
>few|.|TRBJ2-5|TRBV6-2/TRBV6-3
CASSYGPDGTQYF
TGTGCCAGCAGTTACGGCCCGGACGGGACCCAGTACTTC
>many|TRBD2|TRBJ2-3|TRBV19
CASSTSWSGGASALTDTQYF
TGTGCCAGTAGTACCAGCTGGAGCGGGGGGGCGTCTGCGCTCACAGATACGCAGTATTTT
>many|TRBD2|TRBJ2-1|TRBV5-1
CASSLKRGVHNEQFF
TGCGCCAGCAGCTTGAAGCGGGGGGTCCACAATGAGCAGTTCTTC
>many|.|TRBJ2-5|TRBV6-5
CASSYRRQEAQYF
TGTGCCAGCAGTTACAGACGGCAGGAGGCCCAGTACTTC
>many|.|TRBJ1-2|TRBV20-1
CSARGGTANGYTF
TGCAGTGCTAGAGGGGGGACCGCGAATGGCTACACCTTC
>many|.|TRBJ2-7|TRBV7-2
CASRQDQGTYEQYF
TGTGCCAGCAGACAAGACCAGGGGACCTACGAGCAGTACTTC
>many|.|TRBJ1-2|TRBV20-1
CSARGGTVSAGGYTF
TGCAGTGCCAGAGGGGGGACCGTCTCAGCGGGTGGCTACACCTTC
>many|.|TRBJ2-1|TRBV7-8
CASSVYGGNEQFF
TGTGCCAGCAGCGTCTACGGTGGAAATGAGCAGTTCTTC
>many|.|TRBJ1-2|TRBV3-1
CASSHGGVYGYTF
TGTGCCAGCAGCCACGGGGGGGTCTATGGCTACACCTTC
>few|TRBD1|TRBJ1-4|TRBV9
CASSLRTGEGEKLFF
TGTGCCAGCAGCCTCCGGACAGGGGAAGGTGAAAAACTGTTTTTT
>many|TRBD1|TRBJ1-1|TRBV30
CAADRGGWTEAFF
TGTGCCGCTGACAGGGGAGGTTGGACTGAAGCTTTCTTT
>many|.|TRBJ1-1|TRBV5-1
CASSLGTRNTEAFF
TGCGCCAGCAGCTTAGGGACACGGAACACTGAAGCTTTCTTT
>many|.|TRBJ2-3|TRBV30
CAGRGAVRPDTQYF
TGTGCCGGAAGGGGGGCGGTTCGACCAGATACGCAGTATTTT
>many|.|TRBJ2-1|TRBV5-1
CASSHTGPGNEQFF
TGCGCCAGCAGCCACACGGGGCCGGGGAATGAGCAGTTCTTC
>many|.|TRBJ2-6|TRBV6-5
CASSPQGASGANVLTF
TGTGCCAGCAGTCCTCAGGGAGCCTCTGGGGCCAACGTCCTGACTTTC